The 4 T cell receptor beta chains below come from one sample, sequenced in a study of PD-1 blockade in classical Hodgkin lymphoma (dated by TCRdb to about 2020). The method was the immunoSEQ multiplex PCR assay. In TCRdb, the immuneACCESS table is reduced to in-frame sequences with V and J assigned. These tables do not hold every clone; where another copy was compared, an unresolved V gene accounts for under half, and the others remain unexplained. In all, the sample holds approximately 100,000 clones, and about 83% of those were seen once. The ten largest clones add up to more than 15% of the sample. The meaning of the sample's time point label: cycle 4 day 1 (C4D1), after 5 to 7 weeks of nivolumab. Every trial patient had relapsed following autologous stem cell transplantation, and prior brentuximab vedotin exposure was what differed among cohorts A, B and C. The sample here was peripheral blood mononuclear cells (PBMCs), taken before the fourth cycle of nivolumab. These receptors all come from a human donor with classical Hodgkin lymphoma.

This clone came up a few times. This rearrangement joins TRBV2 to TRBJ1-5, with 8 bases lining up with TRBD1. Germline V gene data show CDR1 as SNHLY and CDR2 as FYNNEI. With 7 bases clipped from V and 4 bases from J, the junction kept 12 bases outside the gene matches. This CDR3 spans 16 amino acids. The CDR3 reads CASKPDRGYENQPQHF. The DNA of the CDR3 is TGTGCCAGCAAACCAGACAGGGGATATGAGAATCAGCCCCAGCATTTT.

Only a few counts were recorded for this clone. The gene calls are TRBV29-1 and TRBJ1-2, with D possibly TRBD1 on 6 matching bases. Trimming removed 4 bases from V and 3 bases from J, with 12 bases in between. CDR1 and CDR2 from the germline V gene are SQVTM and ANQGSEA. CDR3 length: 13 residues. The DNA for the CDR3 is TGCAGCGTTGGAGGGGGAGTCGACTATGGCTACACCTTC. This translates into CSVGGGVDYGYTF.

In its sample, this clone was seen once. This chain uses TRBV30 with TRBJ2-5; a possible D gene is TRBD2 (5 bases). CDR1 is GTSNPN, CDR2 SVGIG, per germline (reference sequence). V was shortened by 2 bases and J by 7 bases, with 14 bases between the two germline ends. This CDR3 comprises 13 residues. The CDR3 region is CAWSPVPEGTQYF. The CDR3 coding sequence is TGTGCCTGGAGTCCAGTTCCAGAGGGGACCCAGTACTTC.

The chain combines TRBV11-2 with TRBJ2-1; no reliable D call. The germline gives CDR1 SGHAT, CDR2 FQNNGV. Trimming pared 6 bases from V and 0 bases from J, leaving 15 bases between. The CDR3 has 16 amino acids. CDR3 residues: CASRGTLRSSYNEQFF. The CDR3 coding sequence is TGTGCCAGCAGGGGAACCTTGAGAAGCTCCTACAATGAGCAGTTCTTC. Combining the CDR3 with reference TRBV11-2 and TRBJ2-1 gives the whole variable domain EAGVAQSPRYKIIEKRQSVAFWCNPISGHATLYWYQQILGQGPKLLIQFQNNGVVDDSQLPKDRFSAERLKGVDSTLKIQPAKLEDSAVYLCASRGTLRSSYNEQFFGPGTRLTVL.